This T cell receptor beta chain was found in a study of T cell responses to AZD1222 COVID-19 vaccine. CDR3 length equals 17 residues. Germline assignment: CDR1 SGHTA and CDR2 FQGNSA. V shed 6 bases and J 3 bases; nucleotides not matched to a gene: 16. About this clone: Its specificity is unknown.

Only in-frame clones appear in the TCRdb table, and some are missing; sequencing was by immunoSEQ multiplex PCR. The sample lists 100,000 to 150,000 clones; roughly 88% were seen once. Study-wide results and caveats: Repertoires were sampled only after the peak T cell response.

V gene TRBV7-2 combines with J gene TRBJ2-5; TRBD1 aligns across 7 bases. The receptor was derived from an adult in good health. The specimen comprised peripheral blood, sampled on day 0 of MenACWY control vaccination. The CDR3 region has the DNA TGTGCCAGCAGTCAATCCGTTGGGACAGCGATCAAAGAGACCCAGTACTTC. Encoded protein: CASSQSVGTAIKETQYF.